This T cell receptor beta chain was identified during a study of T-cell memory formation after mild COVID-19 (dated by TCRdb to the early 2020s). Some background on the complete study: TCR sequence clusters from the two donors were found to be largely donor specific. T-cell clones expanding and contracting after mild COVID-19 in a couple of donors were tracked by longitudinal TCRalpha and TCRbeta repertoire sequencing. The cohort comprised two young, previously healthy adult volunteers, one female and one male. The study at large found these results: SARS-CoV-2 specificity was not confirmed for the second-wave clones peaking on day 37. The study covered only two mild cases, and larger cohorts including severe cases with pre-infection samples were considered necessary. Contracting CD4+ clones were located mainly in the CM and EM memory subsets, whereas CD8+ clones were found to be enriched in EMRA. Clones contracting from day 15 to 85 had balanced CD4/CD8 phenotypes, while a second wave expanding from day 15 to 37 was biased towards CD4+. Some responding clones were found in pre-infection memory, which suggests that pre-existing cross-reactive memory T cells took part in the SARS-CoV-2 response.

CDR1 is given as SGHKS and CDR2 as YYEKEE, both from the germline V gene (reference sequence). Trimming accounts for 2 bases at V and 4 bases at J, while the number of junction bases matched to no gene is 8. From cysteine to phenylalanine, the CDR3 is 15 amino acids long. Of all the DNA, just the CDR3 is kept, 45 bases in frame from base 1. Ficoll-Paque density gradient centrifugation was used to isolate PBMCs. Sequencing used an Illumina NovaSeq 6000. TCRalpha and TCRbeta cDNA libraries were built by 5'RACE with constant-segment primers, adding sample barcodes and unique molecular identifiers. RNA was extracted from every sample with Trizol reagent. Libraries were amplified in two PCR steps, with a second sample barcode and Illumina TruSeq adapters added in the second step. Sequencing of the libraries was done on an Illumina NovaSeq, producing 2 x 150 bp paired-end reads. On the study's bioinformatics: The reads were demultiplexed and collapsed into UMI-guided consensus sequences using migec v1.2.7. Using mixcr v2.1.11, UMI consensuses were aligned to TRA and TRB V and J templates and then assembled into clonotypes. A clonotype was counted as expanded or contracted only if both edgeR and NoisET called the change significant, with noise models trained on biological replicates. For edgeR calls, the thresholds were a false discovery rate-adjusted p below 0.01 and a log2 fold-change of 1. PCA with hierarchical clustering of max-normalized trajectories of the 1000 most abundant clonotypes was used as exploratory dynamics analysis. Separately sequenced CD4+ and CD8+ repertoires were used to assign the CD4 or CD8 phenotype of responding clones. TCRdb reprocessed the public reads (quality trimming at Q25 with fastp, clone calling with MiXCR) and kept in-frame beta chains. Merged by CDR3 protein, the rows form single entries marked with the most common genes and DNA. The V and J calls and clone size are TCRdb's, not the authors'. The sample has 400,000 to 550,000 distinct CDR3 sequences on record, about 23% of them singletons. The ten largest clones take up under 15% of the sample.

On this clonotype itself: Its antigen is unknown. No base-level quality is on record; no much larger clone is a single base apart.

The sequence was obtained from an adult woman who had mild COVID-19 (a few samples of this study predate the infection). The sample titles of this study are shuffled in the database, so cell type and time point are left out; the donor was told from shared clones. The chain couples TRBV5-5 to TRBJ1-1, with 7 central nucleotides matching TRBD1. Sequenced sample: PBMCs or a T cell subset sorted from them (not recorded which). The encoded CDR3 is CASSLVQSGGTEAFF. The DNA sequence is TGTGCCAGCAGCTTAGTTCAATCAGGGGGCACTGAAGCTTTCTTT.